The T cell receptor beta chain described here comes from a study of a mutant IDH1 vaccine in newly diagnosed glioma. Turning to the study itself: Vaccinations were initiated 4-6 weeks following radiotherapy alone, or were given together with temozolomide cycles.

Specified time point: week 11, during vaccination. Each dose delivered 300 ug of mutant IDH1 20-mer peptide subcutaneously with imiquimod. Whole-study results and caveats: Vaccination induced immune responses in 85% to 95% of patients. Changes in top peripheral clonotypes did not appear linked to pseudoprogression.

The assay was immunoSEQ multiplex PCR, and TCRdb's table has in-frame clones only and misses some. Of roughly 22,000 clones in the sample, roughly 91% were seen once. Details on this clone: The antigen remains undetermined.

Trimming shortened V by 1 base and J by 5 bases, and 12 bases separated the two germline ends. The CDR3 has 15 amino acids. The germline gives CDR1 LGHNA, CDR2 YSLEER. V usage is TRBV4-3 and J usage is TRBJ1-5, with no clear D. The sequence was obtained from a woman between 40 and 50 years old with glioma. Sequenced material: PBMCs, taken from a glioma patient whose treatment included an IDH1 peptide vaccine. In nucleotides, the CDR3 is TGCGCCAGCAGCCAAGTTATCGGGGTGGATCAGCCCCAGCATTTT. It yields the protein CASSQVIGVDQPQHF.